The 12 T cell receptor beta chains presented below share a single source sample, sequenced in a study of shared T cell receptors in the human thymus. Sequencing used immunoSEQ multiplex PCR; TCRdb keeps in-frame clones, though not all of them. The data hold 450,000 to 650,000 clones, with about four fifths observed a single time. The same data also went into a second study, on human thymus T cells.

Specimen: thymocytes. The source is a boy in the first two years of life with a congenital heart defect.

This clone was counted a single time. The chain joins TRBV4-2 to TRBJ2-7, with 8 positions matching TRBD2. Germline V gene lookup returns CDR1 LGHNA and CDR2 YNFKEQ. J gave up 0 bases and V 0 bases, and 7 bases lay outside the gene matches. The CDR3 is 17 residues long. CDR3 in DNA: TGTGCCAGCAGCCAAGACGGTAGCGGGATAAGCTCCTACGAGCAGTACTTC. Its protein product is CASSQDGSGISSYEQYF.

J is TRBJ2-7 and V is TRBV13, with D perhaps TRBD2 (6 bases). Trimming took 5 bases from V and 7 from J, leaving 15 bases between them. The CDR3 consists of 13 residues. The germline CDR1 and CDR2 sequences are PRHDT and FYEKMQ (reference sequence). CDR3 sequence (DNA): TGTGCCAGCAGCCCGGGGACTCCGGGGGAGCAGTACTTC. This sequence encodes CASSPGTPGEQYF.

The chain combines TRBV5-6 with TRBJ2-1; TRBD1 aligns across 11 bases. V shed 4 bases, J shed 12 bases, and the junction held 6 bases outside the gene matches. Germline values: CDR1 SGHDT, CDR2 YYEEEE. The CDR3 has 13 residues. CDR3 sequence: CASSLRTGGLQFF. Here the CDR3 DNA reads TGTGCCAGCAGCCTACGGACAGGGGGCTTGCAGTTCTTC.

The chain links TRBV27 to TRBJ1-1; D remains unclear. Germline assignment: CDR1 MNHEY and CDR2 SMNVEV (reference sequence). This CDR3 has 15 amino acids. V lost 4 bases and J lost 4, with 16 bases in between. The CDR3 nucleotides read TGTGCCAGCAGTTACCCGGGCACCGGGGTCACTGAAGCTTTCTTT. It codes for CASSYPGTGVTEAFF.

CDR3 DNA sequence: TGTGCCAGCAGCTTCGCAGCCTACCGGGGCTATGGCTACACCTTC. This sequence encodes CASSFAAYRGYGYTF. The chain uses TRBV5-6 and TRBJ1-2; D is uncertain. The length of the CDR3 is 15 residues. Germline-derived CDR1 and CDR2 are SGHDT and YYEEEE. Trimming removed 2 bases at V and 4 bases at J, with 15 bases between.

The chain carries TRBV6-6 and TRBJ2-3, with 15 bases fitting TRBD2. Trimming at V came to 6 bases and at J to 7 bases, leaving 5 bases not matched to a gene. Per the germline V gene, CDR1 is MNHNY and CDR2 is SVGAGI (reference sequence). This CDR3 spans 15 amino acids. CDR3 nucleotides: TGTGCCAGCAGGGGGACTAGCGGGAGGCCCAATACGCAGTATTTT. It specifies CASRGTSGRPNTQYF.

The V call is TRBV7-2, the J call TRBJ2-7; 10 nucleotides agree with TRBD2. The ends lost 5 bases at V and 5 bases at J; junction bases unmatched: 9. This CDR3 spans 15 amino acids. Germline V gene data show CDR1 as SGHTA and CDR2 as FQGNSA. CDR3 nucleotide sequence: TGTGCCAGCAGCCCCCCTAGCGGGAGTACCCACGAGCAGTACTTC. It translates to CASSPPSGSTHEQYF.

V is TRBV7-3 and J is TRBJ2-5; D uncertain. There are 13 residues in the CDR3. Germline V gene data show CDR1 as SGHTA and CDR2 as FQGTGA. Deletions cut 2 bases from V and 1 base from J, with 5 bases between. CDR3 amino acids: CASSLSSQETQYF. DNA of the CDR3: TGTGCCAGCAGCTTATCCAGCCAAGAGACCCAGTACTTC.

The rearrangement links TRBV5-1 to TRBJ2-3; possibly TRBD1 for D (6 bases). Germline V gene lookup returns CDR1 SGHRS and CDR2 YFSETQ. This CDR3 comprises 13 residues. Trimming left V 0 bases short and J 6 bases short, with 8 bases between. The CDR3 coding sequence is TGCGCCAGCAGCTTGGTTAGGGGGGATACGCAGTATTTT. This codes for CASSLVRGDTQYF. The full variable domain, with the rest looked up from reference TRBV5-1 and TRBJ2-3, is KAGVTQTPRYLIKTRGQQVTLSCSPISGHRSVSWYQQTPGQGLQFLFEYFSETQRNKGNFPGRFSGRQFSNSRSEMNVSTLELGDSALYLCASSLVRGDTQYFGPGTRLTVL.

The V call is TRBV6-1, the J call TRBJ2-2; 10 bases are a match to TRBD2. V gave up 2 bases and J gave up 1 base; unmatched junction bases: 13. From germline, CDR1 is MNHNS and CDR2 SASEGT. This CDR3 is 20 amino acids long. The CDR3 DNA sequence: TGTGCCAGCAGTGAATCGGCTAGCGGGAGCGGGAGTAGGAACACCGGGGAGCTGTTTTTT. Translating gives CASSESASGSGSRNTGELFF.

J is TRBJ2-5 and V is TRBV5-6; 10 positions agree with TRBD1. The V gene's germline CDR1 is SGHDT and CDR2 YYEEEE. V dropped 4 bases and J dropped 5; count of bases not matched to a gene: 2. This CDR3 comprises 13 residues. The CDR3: CASSLDRGETQYF. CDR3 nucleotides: TGTGCCAGCAGCCTGGACAGGGGGGAGACCCAGTACTTC. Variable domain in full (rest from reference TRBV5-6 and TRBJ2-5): DAGVTQSPTHLIKTRGQQVTLRCSPKSGHDTVSWYQQALGQGPQFIFQYYEEEERQRGNFPDRFSGHQFPNYSSELNVNALLLGDSALYLCASSLDRGETQYFGPGTRLLVL.

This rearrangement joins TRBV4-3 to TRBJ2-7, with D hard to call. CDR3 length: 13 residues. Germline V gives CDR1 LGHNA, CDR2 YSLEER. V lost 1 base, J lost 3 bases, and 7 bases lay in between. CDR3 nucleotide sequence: TGCGCCAGCAGCCAAGGACTTGACTACGAGCAGTACTTC. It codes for CASSQGLDYEQYF.